The 24 T cell receptor beta chains below were found in one sample sequenced in a study of Graves' ophthalmopathy and Graves' hyperthyroidism. RNA transcripts yielded amplified TCR beta CDR3 regions. In the first round, RT-PCR was carried out with HTBI primers, and a multiplex PCR formed the second round. Via MiXCR, TCRdb re-called the multiplex PCR reads, giving one row per CDR3 protein. The table has hundreds of thousands of distinct CDR3 sequences, around 20% seen once. The specimen sequenced was peripheral blood. Source of these receptors: a woman younger than 30 with stable Graves' hyperthyroidism.

This clonotype was detected ten times or more. The chain employs TRBV7-2 and TRBJ2-7, with D unresolved. Germline CDR1 reads SGHTA; CDR2 reads FQGNSA. Trimming pared 1 base from V and 3 bases from J, leaving 7 bases between. CDR3 length: 13 amino acids. The DNA for the CDR3 is TGTGCCAGCAGCTTAGTGTCTAACTACGAGCAGTACTTC. This codes for CASSLVSNYEQYF.

The chain carries TRBV12-3 or TRBV12-4 and TRBJ1-2, with D perhaps TRBD1 (5 bases). The germline V and J ends were trimmed by 5 bases and 2 bases, with 18 bases remaining between them. The CDR3 is made up of 16 amino acids. The CDR3 coding sequence is TGTGCCAGCAGTCCGGCGCTGGGGCGCAGAAACTATGGCTACACCTTC. As protein: CASSPALGRRNYGYTF.

This clonotype has just a few counts. V gene TRBV30 combines with J gene TRBJ2-2; no clear D. The V and J ends lost 3 bases and 8 bases respectively, with 7 bases between them. This CDR3 has 11 amino acids. CDR1 and CDR2 from the germline V gene are GTSNPN and SVGIG (reference sequence). The CDR3 DNA reads TGTGCCTGGAGCCGAGAGGGGGAGCTGTTTTTT. Encoded protein: CAWSREGELFF.

This clonotype came up many times. The CDR3 sequence: CASSLTGQGLEQYF. In nucleotides, the CDR3 is TGTGCCAGCAGCTTAACAGGTCAGGGGCTCGAGCAGTACTTC. The chain joins TRBV7-2 to TRBJ2-7; TRBD1 might be the D (6 bases). Trimming took off 2 bases at V and 6 bases at J, with 14 bases between the two ends. The CDR3 spans 14 residues. The germline V gene has CDR1 SGHTA and CDR2 FQGNSA.

This clonotype was detected ten times or more. The rearrangement links TRBV6-5 to TRBJ2-7; D may be TRBD1 (5 bases). Germline V lookup: CDR1 MNHEY, CDR2 SVGAGI. Trimming cost V 0 bases and J 3 bases, with 12 bases left between them. This CDR3 has 15 amino acids. CDR3 amino acids: CASSYSVGQGYEQYF. CDR3 bases: TGTGCCAGCAGTTACTCGGTAGGGCAGGGCTACGAGCAGTACTTC.

This chain links TRBV6-4 with TRBJ2-2; 12 nucleotides agree with TRBD1. V dropped 2 bases and J dropped 2; count of bases not matched to a gene: 3. This CDR3 region has 17 residues. Per the germline V gene, CDR1 is MRHNA and CDR2 is SNTAGT. The CDR3 sequence is CASSDGTGGSNTGELFF. The CDR3 nucleotides are TGTGCCAGCAGTGACGGGACAGGGGGCTCCAACACCGGGGAGCTGTTTTTT.

This clonotype was seen a few times. J is TRBJ2-4 and V is TRBV4-1, with D unclear. Germline V CDR1 and CDR2: MGHRA, YSYEKL. Trimming cost V 2 bases and J 4 bases, with 12 bases left between them. The CDR3 runs to 15 residues. CDR3 in amino acids: CASSQFMIGKNIQYF. The CDR3 DNA reads TGCGCCAGCAGCCAATTCATGATCGGGAAAAACATTCAGTACTTC.

Many counts were recorded for this clonotype. The V and J genes are TRBV6-1 and TRBJ1-2, with a possible D match to TRBD1 (5 bases). The V gene's germline CDR1 is MNHNS and CDR2 SASEGT. Trimming stripped 5 bases from V and 1 base from J, with 8 bases between. The CDR3 runs to 13 residues. CDR3 sequence (DNA): TGTGCCAGCAGTCAGGGATTTAACTATGGCTACACCTTC. Its protein product is CASSQGFNYGYTF.

This clonotype was recorded at least ten times. CDR3: CASSLSWEGQPQHF. In nucleotides, the CDR3 is TGCGCCAGCAGCTTGTCTTGGGAGGGCCAGCCCCAGCATTTT. The V and J genes are TRBV5-1 and TRBJ1-5; D ambiguous. CDR3 length: 14 amino acids. Deletions cut 1 base from V and 7 bases from J, with 12 bases between. Germline V gives CDR1 SGHRS, CDR2 YFSETQ.

This clonotype was counted once. With a much larger clone just one base away, this may be a read error. This rearrangement joins TRBV6-1 to TRBJ1-1, with 7 bases matching TRBD1. This CDR3 is 13 amino acids long. V shed 8 bases, J shed 7 bases, and the junction held 10 bases outside the gene matches. Germline V CDR1 and CDR2: MNHNS, SASEGT. As DNA, the CDR3 is TGTGCCAGCGGTCGGACAGGCGCCGGTGAAGCTTTCTTT. It codes for CASGRTGAGEAFF.

This clonotype was detected ten times or more. This sequence joins TRBV3-1 and TRBJ1-2; D uncertain. Germline CDR1 reads LGHDT; CDR2 reads YNNKEL (reference sequence). The V end lost 1 base, the J end lost 2 bases, and 11 bases lay between the germline ends. The CDR3 loop spans 15 amino acids. CDR3 protein: CASSQAWGSNYGYTF. Written as DNA, the CDR3 is TGTGCCAGCAGCCAAGCTTGGGGATCCAACTATGGCTACACCTTC.

This rearrangement joins TRBV12-3 or TRBV12-4 to TRBJ1-2, with D possibly being TRBD1 (6 bases). This CDR3 region has 13 residues. V lost 6 bases and J 8 bases, leaving 16 bases between the germline ends. This CDR3 is CASSLGTHKGYTF. As DNA, the CDR3 is TGTGCCAGCAGCCTAGGGACACACAAGGGCTACACCTTC.

This clonotype was seen ten or more times. The chain links TRBV11-2 to TRBJ2-5, with 7 bases fitting TRBD1. The germline gives CDR1 SGHAT, CDR2 FQNNGV. The CDR3 consists of 15 residues. The J segment lost 4 bases and the V segment lost 6 bases, leaving 11 bases of the junction unmatched. CDR3 sequence: CASRSTRGIGETQYF. As DNA, the CDR3 is TGTGCCAGCAGATCAACCAGGGGGATCGGAGAGACCCAGTACTTC.

The table lists this clonotype with many counts. The chain has TRBV20-1 and TRBJ1-1; no definite D call. Trimming removed 4 bases at V and 0 bases at J, with 12 bases between. Germline CDR1 is DFQATT and CDR2 is SNEGSKA (reference sequence). CDR3 size: 14 residues. CDR3 loop: CSATPGIMNTEAFF. The DNA for the CDR3 is TGCAGTGCTACCCCGGGCATCATGAACACTGAAGCTTTCTTT.

This clonotype showed up many times. The chain links TRBV20-1 to TRBJ1-2, with D perhaps TRBD1 (5 bases). CDR3 length: 12 residues. V dropped 4 bases and J dropped 4 bases, with 10 bases sitting between them. Germline V lookup: CDR1 DFQATT, CDR2 SNEGSKA (reference sequence). CDR3 amino acids: CSAKTGLYGYTF. The CDR3 coding sequence is TGCAGTGCTAAAACAGGACTCTATGGCTACACCTTC.

This clonotype was counted many times. A much larger clone lies one base from this, so it may be a read error. This chain joins TRBV6-2 or TRBV6-3 and TRBJ1-1; D is possibly TRBD1 (5 bases). CDR1 is MNHEY and CDR2 is SVGEGT in the germline V gene. This CDR3 spans 15 amino acids. This CDR3 is CASSSRAGLNTEASF. For the CDR3, the DNA is TGTGCCAGCAGCTCACGAGCAGGGTTGAACACTGAAGCTTCCTTT.

This clonotype was observed many times. The J gene is TRBJ1-2, the V gene TRBV10-3; D is uncertain. Looked up from germline, CDR1 is ENHRY and CDR2 is SYGVKD. The V end was cut by 2 bases, the J end by 4 bases, with 11 bases between. The CDR3 is made up of 14 amino acids. The CDR3 protein is CAISERASAYGYTF. The CDR3 DNA follows: TGTGCCATCAGTGAGCGAGCCAGCGCCTATGGCTACACCTTC.

This clonotype was counted between two and nine times. This rearrangement joins TRBV12-3 or TRBV12-4 to TRBJ1-2; TRBD1 might be the D (5 bases). The CDR3 covers 15 residues. Trimming stripped 7 bases from V and 2 bases from J, with 17 bases between. The CDR3 DNA follows: TGTGCCAGCAATCCTATGGCGGGGGTAAACTATGGCTACACCTTC. Amino acids: CASNPMAGVNYGYTF.

This clonotype was recorded at least ten times. The chain is built from TRBV19 and TRBJ1-1; tentatively, D is TRBD1 (6 bases). V lost 7 bases and J lost 7, with 25 bases in between. Germline CDR1 and CDR2: LNHDA and SQIVND (reference sequence). The CDR3 has 16 amino acids. The CDR3 region is CASNRGGRLGGSEAFF. The CDR3 DNA is TGTGCCAGTAATAGAGGGGGGCGCCTGGGAGGGAGTGAAGCTTTCTTT.

A note on this clonotype: Because the CDR3's place on the DNA is in doubt, the DNA is left out and the CDR3 is given as listed by TCRdb. The rearrangement joins TRBV28 to TRBJ2-2. Both ends counted, the CDR3 spans 12 residues. Germline-derived CDR1 and CDR2 are MDHEN and SYDVKM. The CDR3 sequence: CASSFPPGSCFF.

At least ten counts were recorded for this clonotype. The chain carries TRBV6-5 and TRBJ2-2, with 7 positions matching TRBD2. The J segment lost 4 bases and the V segment lost 3 bases, leaving 11 bases of the junction unmatched. There are 17 residues in the CDR3. In germline, CDR1 is MNHEY, CDR2 SVGAGI. The CDR3, as DNA: TGTGCCAGCAGTTATTTCGCGGGGGTAGCGGGCACCGGGGAGCTGTTTTTT. Its translation is CASSYFAGVAGTGELFF.

This clonotype was observed many times. V and J are TRBV11-2 and TRBJ2-2; 12 nucleotides line up with TRBD2. Germline-derived CDR1 and CDR2 are SGHAT and FQNNGV. This CDR3 contains 17 residues. V shed 5 bases and J 4 bases; nucleotides not matched to a gene: 8. The CDR3 here is CASSPTSGRSRTGELFF. CDR3 in DNA: TGTGCCAGCAGCCCGACTAGCGGGAGATCGCGCACCGGGGAGCTGTTTTTT.

This clonotype came up a few times. This chain joins TRBV7-2 and TRBJ2-7; 7 bases align to TRBD2. The CDR3 runs 14 residues. The V gene end was trimmed by 3 bases and the J gene end by 7 bases; junction bases not matched to a gene: 9. Per the germline V gene, CDR1 is SGHTA and CDR2 is FQGNSA. CDR3: CASSLILAIGEQYF. In nucleotides, the CDR3 is TGTGCCAGCAGCTTGATACTAGCGATAGGGGAGCAGTACTTC.

The chain is built from TRBV30 and TRBJ1-5; D not certain. V gave up 0 bases and J gave up 4 bases, with 13 bases separating them. From germline, CDR1 is GTSNPN and CDR2 SVGIG (reference sequence). The CDR3 covers 15 residues. This chain's CDR3 is CAWSVKLSGNQPQHF. The CDR3 DNA follows: TGTGCCTGGAGTGTAAAATTGAGCGGGAATCAGCCCCAGCATTTT. Supplemented by reference TRBV30 and TRBJ1-5, the full variable domain reads SQTIHQWPATLVQPVGSPLSLECTVEGTSNPNLYWYRQAAGRGLQLLFYSVGIGQISSEVPQNLSASRPQDRQFILSSKKLLLSDSGFYLCAWSVKLSGNQPQHFGDGTRLSIL.